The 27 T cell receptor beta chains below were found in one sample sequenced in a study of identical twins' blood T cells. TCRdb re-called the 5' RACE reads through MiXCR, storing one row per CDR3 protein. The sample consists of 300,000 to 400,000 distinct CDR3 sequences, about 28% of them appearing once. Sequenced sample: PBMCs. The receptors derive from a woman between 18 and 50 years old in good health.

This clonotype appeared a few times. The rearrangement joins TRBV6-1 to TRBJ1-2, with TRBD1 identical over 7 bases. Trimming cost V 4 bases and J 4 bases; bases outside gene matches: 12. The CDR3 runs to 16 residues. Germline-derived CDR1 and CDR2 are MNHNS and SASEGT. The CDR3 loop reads CASSGGDRVLFYGYTF. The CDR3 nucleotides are TGTGCCAGCAGTGGGGGAGACAGGGTCCTCTTCTATGGCTACACCTTC.

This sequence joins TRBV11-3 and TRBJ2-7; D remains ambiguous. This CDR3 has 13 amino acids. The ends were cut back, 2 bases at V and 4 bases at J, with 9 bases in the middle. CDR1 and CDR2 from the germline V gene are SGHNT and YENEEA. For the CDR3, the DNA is TGTGCCAGCAGCTTATCCAGAAAATACGAGCAGTACTTC. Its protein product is CASSLSRKYEQYF.

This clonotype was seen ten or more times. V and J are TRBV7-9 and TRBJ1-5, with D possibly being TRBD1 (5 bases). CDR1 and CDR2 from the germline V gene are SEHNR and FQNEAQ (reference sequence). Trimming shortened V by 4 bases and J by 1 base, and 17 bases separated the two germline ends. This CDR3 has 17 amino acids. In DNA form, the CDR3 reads TGTGCCAGCAGCTCGGGCCGGGGACTTGGAAGCAATCAGCCCCAGCATTTT. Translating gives CASSSGRGLGSNQPQHF.

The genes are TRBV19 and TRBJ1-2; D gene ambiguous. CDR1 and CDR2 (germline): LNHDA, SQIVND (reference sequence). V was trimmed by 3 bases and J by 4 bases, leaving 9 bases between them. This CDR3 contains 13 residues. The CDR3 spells CASSMGGSYGYTF. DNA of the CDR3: TGTGCCAGTAGTATGGGCGGTTCCTATGGCTACACCTTC.

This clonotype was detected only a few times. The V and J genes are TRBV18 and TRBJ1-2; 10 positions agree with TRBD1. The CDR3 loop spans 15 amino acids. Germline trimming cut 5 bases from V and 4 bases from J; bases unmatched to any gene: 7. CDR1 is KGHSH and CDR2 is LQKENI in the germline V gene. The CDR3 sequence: CASSSGQGVSYGYTF. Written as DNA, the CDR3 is TGTGCCAGCTCATCTGGACAGGGGGTTTCCTATGGCTACACCTTC.

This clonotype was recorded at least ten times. Here the CDR3 DNA reads TGCAGTGCTCCTAGTGAATACTCCTACAATGAGCAGTTCTTC. Translated: CSAPSEYSYNEQFF. This chain uses TRBV20-1 with TRBJ2-1; D not resolved. Germline assignment: CDR1 DFQATT and CDR2 SNEGSKA (reference sequence). CDR3 length: 14 amino acids. V gave up 5 bases and J gave up 0 bases, with 11 bases separating them.

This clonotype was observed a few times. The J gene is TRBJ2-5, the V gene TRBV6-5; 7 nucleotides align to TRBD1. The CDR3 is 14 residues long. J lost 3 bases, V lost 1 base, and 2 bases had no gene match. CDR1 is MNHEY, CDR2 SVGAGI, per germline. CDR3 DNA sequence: TGTGCCAGCAGTTACTTAACAGGGGAAGAGACCCAGTACTTC. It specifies CASSYLTGEETQYF.

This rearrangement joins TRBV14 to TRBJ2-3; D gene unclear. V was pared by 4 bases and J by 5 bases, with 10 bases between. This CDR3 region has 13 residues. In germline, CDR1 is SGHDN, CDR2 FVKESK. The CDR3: CASSPYRLDTQYF. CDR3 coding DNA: TGTGCCAGCAGCCCGTATAGATTAGATACGCAGTATTTT.

The CDR3 sequence is CATSTGANVLTF. The CDR3 coding sequence is TGTGCCACCTCTACTGGGGCCAACGTCCTGACTTTC. The chain links TRBV10-3 to TRBJ2-6; no reliable D call. Germline loops: CDR1 ENHRY, CDR2 SYGVKD. Trimming pared 10 bases from V and 2 bases from J, leaving 6 bases between. The CDR3 contains 12 residues.

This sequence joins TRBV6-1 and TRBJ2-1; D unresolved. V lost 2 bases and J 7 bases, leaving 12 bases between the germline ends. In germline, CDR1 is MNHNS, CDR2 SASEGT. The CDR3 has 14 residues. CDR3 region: CASSEYSSLNEQFF. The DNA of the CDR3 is TGTGCCAGCAGTGAATACTCCAGTCTGAATGAGCAGTTCTTC.

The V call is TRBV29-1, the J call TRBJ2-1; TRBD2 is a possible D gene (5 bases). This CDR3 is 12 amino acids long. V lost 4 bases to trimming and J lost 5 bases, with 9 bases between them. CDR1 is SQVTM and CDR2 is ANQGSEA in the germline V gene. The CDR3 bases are TGCAGCGTTGTTCGGGGTGACAATGAGCAGTTCTTC. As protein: CSVVRGDNEQFF.

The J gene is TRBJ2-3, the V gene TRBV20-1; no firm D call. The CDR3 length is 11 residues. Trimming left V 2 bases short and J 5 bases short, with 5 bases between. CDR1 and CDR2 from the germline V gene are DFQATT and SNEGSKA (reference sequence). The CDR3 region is CSARIGDTQYF. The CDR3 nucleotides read TGCAGTGCTAGAATAGGAGATACGCAGTATTTT.

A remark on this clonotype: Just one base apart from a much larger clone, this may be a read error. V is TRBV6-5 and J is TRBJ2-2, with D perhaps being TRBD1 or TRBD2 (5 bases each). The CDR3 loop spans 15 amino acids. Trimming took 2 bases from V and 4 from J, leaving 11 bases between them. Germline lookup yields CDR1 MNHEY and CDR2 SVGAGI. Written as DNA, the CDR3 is TGTGCCAGCAGTTACGCAGCCGGGACCACCGGGGAGCTGTTTTTT. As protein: CASSYAAGTTGELFF.

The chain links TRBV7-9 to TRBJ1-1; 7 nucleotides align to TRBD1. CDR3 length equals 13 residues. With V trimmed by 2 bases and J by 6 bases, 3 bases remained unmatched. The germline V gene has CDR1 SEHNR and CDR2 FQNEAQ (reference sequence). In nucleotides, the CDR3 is TGTGCCAGCAGCTTATTGGGACAGTCTGAAGCTTTCTTT. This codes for CASSLLGQSEAFF.

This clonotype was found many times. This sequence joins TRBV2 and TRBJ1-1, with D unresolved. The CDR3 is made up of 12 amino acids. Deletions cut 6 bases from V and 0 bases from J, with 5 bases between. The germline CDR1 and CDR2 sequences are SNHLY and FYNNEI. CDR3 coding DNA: TGTGCCAGCAGGGATTTGAACACTGAAGCTTTCTTT. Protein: CASRDLNTEAFF.

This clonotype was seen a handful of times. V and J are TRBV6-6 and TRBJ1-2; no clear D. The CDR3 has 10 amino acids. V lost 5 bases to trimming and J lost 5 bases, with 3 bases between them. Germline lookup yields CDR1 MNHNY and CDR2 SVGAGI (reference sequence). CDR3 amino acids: CASSQYGYTF. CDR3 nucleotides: TGTGCCAGCAGTCAATATGGCTACACCTTC.

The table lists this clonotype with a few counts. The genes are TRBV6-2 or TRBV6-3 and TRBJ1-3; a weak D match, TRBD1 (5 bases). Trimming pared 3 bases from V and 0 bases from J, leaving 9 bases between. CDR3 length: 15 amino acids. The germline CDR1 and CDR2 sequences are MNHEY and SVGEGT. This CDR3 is CASSYRTHSGNTIYF. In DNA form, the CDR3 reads TGTGCCAGCAGTTATCGGACACACTCTGGAAACACCATATATTTT.

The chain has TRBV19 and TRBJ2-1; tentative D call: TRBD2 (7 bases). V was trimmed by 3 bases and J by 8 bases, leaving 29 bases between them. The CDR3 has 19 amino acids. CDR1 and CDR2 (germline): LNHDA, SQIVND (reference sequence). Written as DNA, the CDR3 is TGTGCCAGTAGTATGGACAGATCTAGCGGAAATTTCCTTTTGGATGAGCAGTTCTTC. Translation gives CASSMDRSSGNFLLDEQFF.

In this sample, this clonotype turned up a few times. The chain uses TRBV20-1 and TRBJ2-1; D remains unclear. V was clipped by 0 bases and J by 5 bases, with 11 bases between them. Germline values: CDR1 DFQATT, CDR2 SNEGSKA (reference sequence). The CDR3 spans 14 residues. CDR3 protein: CSARDRRNNNEQFF. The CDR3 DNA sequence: TGCAGTGCTAGAGATCGGAGAAATAACAATGAGCAGTTCTTC.

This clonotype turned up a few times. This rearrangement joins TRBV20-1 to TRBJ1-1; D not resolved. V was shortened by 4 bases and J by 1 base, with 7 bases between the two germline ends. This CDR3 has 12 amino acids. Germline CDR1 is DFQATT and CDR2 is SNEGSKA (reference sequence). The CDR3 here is CSATSGNTEAFF. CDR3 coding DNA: TGCAGTGCTACTTCCGGGAACACTGAAGCTTTCTTT.

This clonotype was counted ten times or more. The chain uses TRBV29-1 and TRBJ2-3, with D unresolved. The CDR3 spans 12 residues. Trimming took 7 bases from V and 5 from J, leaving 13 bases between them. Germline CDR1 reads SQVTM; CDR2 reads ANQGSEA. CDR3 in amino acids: CSAVIFGDTQYF. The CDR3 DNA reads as TGCAGCGCCGTTATCTTTGGAGATACGCAGTATTTT.

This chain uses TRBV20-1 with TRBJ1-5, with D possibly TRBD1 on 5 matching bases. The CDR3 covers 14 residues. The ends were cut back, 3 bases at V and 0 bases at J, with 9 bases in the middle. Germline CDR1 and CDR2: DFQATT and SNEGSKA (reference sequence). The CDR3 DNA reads TGCAGTGCTAGCTGGGGGAATAGCAATCAGCCCCAGCATTTT. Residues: CSASWGNSNQPQHF.

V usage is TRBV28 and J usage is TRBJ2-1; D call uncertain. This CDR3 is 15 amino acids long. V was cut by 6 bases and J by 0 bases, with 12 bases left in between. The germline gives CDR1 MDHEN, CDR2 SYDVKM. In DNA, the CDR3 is TGTGCCAGCAGGGAAGCCCTTAGCTCCTACAATGAGCAGTTCTTC. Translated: CASREALSSYNEQFF.

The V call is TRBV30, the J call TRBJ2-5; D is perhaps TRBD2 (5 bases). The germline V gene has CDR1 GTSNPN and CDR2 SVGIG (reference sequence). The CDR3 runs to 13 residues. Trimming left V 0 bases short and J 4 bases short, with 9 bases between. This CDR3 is CAWSVGGAETQYF. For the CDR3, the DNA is TGTGCCTGGAGTGTAGGAGGTGCAGAGACCCAGTACTTC.

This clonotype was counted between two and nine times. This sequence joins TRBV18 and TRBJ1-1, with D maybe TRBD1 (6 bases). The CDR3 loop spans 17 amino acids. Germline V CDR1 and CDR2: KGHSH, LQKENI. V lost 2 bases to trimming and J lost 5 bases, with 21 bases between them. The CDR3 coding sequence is TGTGCCAGCTCACCAAAGCAGGGGAAGGCTTTGACGACTGAAGCTTTCTTT. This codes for CASSPKQGKALTTEAFF.

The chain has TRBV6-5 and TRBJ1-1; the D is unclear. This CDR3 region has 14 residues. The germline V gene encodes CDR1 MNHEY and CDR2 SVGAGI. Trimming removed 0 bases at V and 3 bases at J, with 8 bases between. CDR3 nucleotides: TGTGCCAGCAGTTACTCAGGGCAGTACACTGAAGCTTTCTTT. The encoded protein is CASSYSGQYTEAFF.

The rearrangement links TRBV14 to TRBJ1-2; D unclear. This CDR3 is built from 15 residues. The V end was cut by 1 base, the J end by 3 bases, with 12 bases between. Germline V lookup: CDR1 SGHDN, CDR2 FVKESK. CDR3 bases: TGTGCCAGCAGCCAAGTAATGGGAAGTGACTATGGCTACACCTTC. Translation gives CASSQVMGSDYGYTF.